This record covers a single TCR beta chain. Its antigen is unknown. V was pared by 5 bases and J by 4 bases, with 7 bases of the junction left unmatched. CDR1 is DFQATT and CDR2 is SNEGSKA in the germline V gene (reference sequence). CDR3 size: 15 residues. MiXCR, run by TCRdb on the RT-PCR reads, gives a single entry per CDR3 protein. The table includes about 530,000 distinct CDR3 sequences, about an eighth detected once. This sample stems from a study of response to subunit inactivated influenza vaccine. Study-level points and caveats: New T cells are recruited in small numbers by each seasonal influenza vaccination, according to the authors' suggestion.

Sequenced material: PBMCs from blood, taken on the day of vaccination. This receptor was identified in a man between 45 and 60 years old who received an inactivated influenza vaccine. The chain employs TRBV20-1 and TRBJ2-7; TRBD2 agrees at 14 bases. CDR3 protein: CSARTSGRNAYEQYF. CDR3 DNA: TGCAGTGCTCGGACTAGCGGGAGGAACGCTTACGAGCAGTACTTC.